This T cell receptor (beta chain) was documented in a study of cytomegalovirus exposure and HLA in healthy donors. Whole-study results and caveats: Follow-up analysis found HLA locus-dependent TCR association rates, highest for DRB1 and lowest for HLA-C. CMV serostatus was the sole immune exposure data available. There were some V segments, including TRBV6-2 and TRBV6-3, excluded as indistinguishable.

A word on this clone: The antigen is undetermined.

Those who donated were healthy bone marrow donors. 13 Jbeta primers and 60 Vbeta primers were used for the PCR. Using immunoSEQ multiplex PCR, the repertoire was profiled, and TCRdb retains in-frame clones only, with some absent. The repertoire has nearly 65,000 clones, 73% of them found once; the top ten carry approximately 5.5%. The CDR3 sequence is 14 residues long. Germline CDR1 and CDR2: SNHLY and FYNNEI. Trimming at V came to 5 bases and at J to 5 bases, leaving 4 bases not matched to a gene. The TCR originated in a man in his forties or fifties in good health and CMV-seronegative. Sequenced input: PBMCs. This sequence joins TRBV2 and TRBJ1-4, with TRBD1 matching over 8 bases. The CDR3 spells CASSLDRENEKLFF. The CDR3 DNA follows: TGTGCCAGCAGTTTGGACAGGGAGAATGAAAAACTGTTTTTT.